The 32 T cell receptor beta chains below come from one sample, sequenced in a study of T cells in Graves' hyperthyroidism and ophthalmopathy (dated by TCRdb to about 2019). Libraries were made using multiplex PCR. TCRdb names Illumina HiSeq 2000 as the instrument used. TCR beta CDR3 regions were amplified from RNA transcripts. A first-round RT-PCR of the TCR CDR3 used the HTBI primer set with the Qiagen OneStep RT-PCR kit. In TCRdb, the public reads were trimmed at Q25 with fastp and aligned with MiXCR, with productive beta chains retained. When rows share a CDR3 protein, they turn into one entry using the most common DNA and genes. This sample holds just over 550,000 distinct CDR3 sequences; roughly 46% were observed only once. The top ten clones comprise nearly 8.5% of the sample. The sequenced material came from peripheral blood or thyroid tissue (not recorded which). The receptors here all came from a young woman with Graves' hyperthyroidism. Donor details come from another sample of the same person, matched by shared clones.

This clonotype showed up just a few times. This sequence joins TRBV6-4 and TRBJ1-2; 10 bases are a match to TRBD1. Per the germline V gene, CDR1 is MRHNA and CDR2 is SNTAGT. V was pared by 4 bases and J by 5 bases, with 7 bases of the junction left unmatched. This CDR3 comprises 15 residues. The CDR3 region is CASSASGTGDYGYTF. The CDR3 DNA is TGTGCCAGCAGTGCCTCCGGGACAGGGGATTATGGCTACACCTTC.

The chain joins TRBV19 to TRBJ1-1, with TRBD1 identical over 11 bases. Germline V CDR1 and CDR2: LNHDA, SQIVND (reference sequence). The CDR3 consists of 15 residues. Trimming cost V 1 base and J 5 bases; bases outside gene matches: 3. In DNA, the CDR3 is TGTGCCAGTAGTATAGGCGGGACAGGGGGGACTGAAGCTTTCTTT. This gives the protein CASSIGGTGGTEAFF.

The sample holds many counts of this clonotype. This chain uses TRBV2 with TRBJ1-1; D not certain. The germline V gene has CDR1 SNHLY and CDR2 FYNNEI. Trimming left V 2 bases short and J 4 bases short, with 5 bases between. This CDR3 spans 12 amino acids. CDR3: CASSEWATEAFF. The DNA for the CDR3 is TGTGCCAGCAGTGAATGGGCCACTGAAGCTTTCTTT.

The chain carries TRBV10-2 and TRBJ2-2, with D perhaps given as TRBD1 or TRBD2 (6 bases each). CDR1 WSHSY and CDR2 SAAADI come from the germline V gene. The germline V and J ends were trimmed by 3 bases and 3 bases, with 17 bases remaining between them. The CDR3 loop spans 17 amino acids. This CDR3 is CASSDLGGYVHTGELFF. The CDR3 coding sequence is TGCGCCAGCAGTGATCTGGGGGGCTATGTTCACACCGGGGAGCTGTTTTTT.

The sample holds many counts of this clonotype. The V call is TRBV10-1, the J call TRBJ1-5; D call uncertain. The CDR3 consists of 13 residues. CDR1 and CDR2 from the germline V gene are WNHNN and SYGVQD (reference sequence). The V end was cut by 5 bases, the J end by 10 bases, with 15 bases between. CDR3 residues: CASSKAWPRPQHF. The CDR3 region has the DNA TGCGCCAGCAGTAAAGCGTGGCCTCGTCCCCAGCATTTT.

The chain combines TRBV20-1 with TRBJ1-1; 9 bases align to TRBD1. The CDR3 totals 14 residues. Germline CDR1 DFQATT, CDR2 SNEGSKA (reference sequence). The junction had 8 bases not matched to a gene; V was cut back by 5 bases and J by 4 bases. In nucleotides, the CDR3 is TGCAGTGCTTCCCGGCTGGACAGGGGCACTGAAGCTTTCTTT. Amino acid sequence: CSASRLDRGTEAFF.

The table lists this clonotype with a few counts. J is TRBJ1-1 and V is TRBV7-6, with D maybe TRBD1 (5 bases). The germline V and J ends were trimmed by 5 bases and 5 bases, with 18 bases remaining between them. Germline V gives CDR1 SGHVS, CDR2 FNYEAQ. The CDR3 contains 15 residues. The CDR3 coding sequence is TGTGCCAGCAGCCGGGGCAGGAGCAGGGCGACTGAAGCTTTCTTT. It codes for CASSRGRSRATEAFF.

The V and J genes are TRBV7-9 and TRBJ2-3; 7 positions agree with TRBD2. V lost 5 bases to trimming and J lost 9 bases; unmatched junction nucleotides: 8. The CDR3 runs to 13 residues. CDR1 SEHNR and CDR2 FQNEAQ come from the germline V gene (reference sequence). CDR3 sequence reads: CASSLGTKGTQYF. In DNA, the CDR3 is TGTGCCAGCAGCCTGGGGACTAAAGGCACGCAGTATTTT.

The V gene is TRBV12-5, the J gene TRBJ1-2; D is possibly TRBD1 (5 bases). CDR1 and CDR2 from the germline V gene are LGHNT and FRNRAP. V lost 4 bases to trimming and J lost 3 bases, with 12 bases between them. The CDR3 length is 14 residues. CDR3 coding DNA: TGTGCTAGTGGTTGGGGCAGAGGGGACTATGGCTACACCTTC. Its translation is CASGWGRGDYGYTF.

The gene calls are TRBV15 and TRBJ1-4; the D is unclear. Germline V lookup: CDR1 LNHNV, CDR2 YYDKDF (reference sequence). The V gene lost 3 bases and the J gene lost 6 bases, with 14 bases spanning the gap. The CDR3 is 15 amino acids. The CDR3 region has the DNA TGTGCCACCAGCAGCACGGGCGACCTTGATGAAAAACTGTTTTTT. Amino acids: CATSSTGDLDEKLFF.

This clonotype was seen ten or more times. The chain couples TRBV10-3 to TRBJ1-1; the D is unclear. The length of the CDR3 is 15 residues. Germline loops: CDR1 ENHRY, CDR2 SYGVKD. V was trimmed by 0 bases and J by 3 bases, leaving 11 bases between them. CDR3 protein: CAISESGTGDTEAFF. In nucleotides, the CDR3 is TGTGCCATCAGTGAGTCGGGTACTGGTGACACTGAAGCTTTCTTT.

This clonotype was observed a few times. V is TRBV20-1 and J is TRBJ1-2; 8 nucleotides match TRBD1. Germline V CDR1 and CDR2: DFQATT, SNEGSKA (reference sequence). J lost 6 bases, V lost 0 bases, and 6 bases had no gene match. The CDR3 is 14 amino acids. CDR3 amino acids: CSARDLDRGNGYTF. The CDR3, as DNA: TGCAGTGCTAGAGATTTAGACAGGGGAAATGGCTACACCTTC.

The chain carries TRBV7-9 and TRBJ1-5; 7 bases fit TRBD1. V lost 3 bases, J lost 11 bases, and 13 bases stayed unmatched. Germline lookup yields CDR1 SEHNR and CDR2 FQNEAQ (reference sequence). The CDR3 contains 15 residues. CDR3 in amino acids: CASSFPWDSGEAQHF. The DNA of the CDR3 is TGTGCCAGCAGCTTCCCCTGGGACAGTGGGGAGGCCCAGCATTTT.

Regarding this clonotype: Germline is not matched at one junction end, which may reflect a read error. The rearrangement links TRBV7-9 to TRBJ1-2; weak D call: TRBD1 (5 bases). The germline V gene has CDR1 SEHNR and CDR2 FQNEAQ (reference sequence). The CDR3 length is 12 residues. This CDR3 reads CASTSGGNGYTF. CDR3 nucleotide sequence: TGCGCCAGCACTAGCGGGGGGAATGGCTACACCTTC.

About this clonotype itself: A much larger clone differs from this one at a single base, so this may be a read error. V usage is TRBV24-1 and J usage is TRBJ2-2; D is perhaps TRBD1 (7 bases). CDR3 length: 15 residues. CDR1 and CDR2 (germline): KGHDR, SFDVKD. The CDR3 protein is CATSDPGTDTGGLFF. The CDR3 DNA is TGTGCCACCAGTGATCCGGGGACAGACACCGGGGGGCTGTTTTTT.

A word on this clonotype: This CDR3 fails to terminate in the conserved phenylalanine or tryptophan, so it likely reflects a read error. This chain links TRBV7-2 with TRBJ1-6; tentatively, D is TRBD1 (5 bases). The germline V and J ends were trimmed by 2 bases and 5 bases, with 7 bases remaining between them. CDR3 length equals 14 residues. Germline loops: CDR1 SGHTA, CDR2 FQGNSA. The CDR3: CASSLQGDNSPLHL. Written as DNA, the CDR3 is TGTGCCAGCAGCTTACAGGGAGATAATTCACCCCTCCACCTT.

The J gene is TRBJ2-5, the V gene TRBV11-2; no clear D. Germline assignment: CDR1 SGHAT and CDR2 FQNNGV. The CDR3 spans 13 residues. V was shortened by 0 bases and J by 7 bases, with 9 bases between the two germline ends. The CDR3 protein is CASSLDNPGTQYF. The CDR3 region has the DNA TGTGCCAGCAGCTTAGATAACCCGGGGACCCAGTACTTC.

To note about this clonotype: A read error may explain this, as a much larger clone is one base away. This rearrangement joins TRBV6-5 to TRBJ2-5; D call uncertain. The CDR3 covers 12 residues. Germline V gene sequence: CDR1 MNHEY, CDR2 SVGAGI. The CDR3 region has the DNA TGTGCCATCAGTTACAACGCAGAGACCCAGTACTTC. Amino acids: CAISYNAETQYF.

This clonotype has ten or more counts. The chain links TRBV24-1 to TRBJ2-7; 9 nucleotides line up with TRBD2. Losses at the gene ends were 9 bases for V and 4 bases for J; bases not matched to a gene: 9. This CDR3 region has 14 residues. Germline V gene lookup returns CDR1 KGHDR and CDR2 SFDVKD. The CDR3 spells CATSASGVRYEQYF. CDR3 coding DNA: TGTGCCACCTCCGCTAGCGGGGTAAGGTACGAGCAGTACTTC.

With regard to this clonotype: A read error is possible here, since a much larger clone lies one base away. The chain couples TRBV29-1 to TRBJ2-7; D gene uncertain. Germline V gene lookup returns CDR1 SQVTM and CDR2 ANQGSEA. The CDR3 sequence is 12 residues long. Trimming stripped 4 bases from V and 4 bases from J, with 11 bases between. For the CDR3, the DNA is TGCAGCGTTGGAATGGCTGAGTACGAGCAGTACTTC. Encoded protein: CSVGMAEYEQYF.

The chain has TRBV11-1 and TRBJ1-5; the match to TRBD1 covers 8 bases. V shed 5 bases and J 7 bases; nucleotides not matched to a gene: 10. The length of the CDR3 is 15 residues. The germline V gene encodes CDR1 SGHAT and CDR2 FQDESV (reference sequence). CDR3 protein: CASSQDQGARQPQHF. The CDR3 region has the DNA TGTGCCAGCAGCCAAGATCAGGGGGCTCGGCAGCCCCAGCATTTT.

V gene TRBV15 combines with J gene TRBJ1-4; maybe TRBD1 (6 bases). V was clipped by 5 bases and J by 4 bases, with 17 bases between them. The germline CDR1 and CDR2 sequences are LNHNV and YYDKDF (reference sequence). There are 16 residues in the CDR3. For the CDR3, the DNA is TGTGCCACCAGCCAAGGGGGGAACACGGTTAATGAAAAACTGTTTTTT. Amino acids: CATSQGGNTVNEKLFF.

The chain is built from TRBV10-3 and TRBJ2-5, with D possibly called TRBD1 or TRBD2 (5 bases each). There are 13 residues in the CDR3. The ends were cut back, 8 bases at V and 5 bases at J, with 15 bases in the middle. In germline, CDR1 is ENHRY, CDR2 SYGVKD. CDR3 sequence (DNA): TGTGCCATCGCCGACGAGGGGCGGGAGACCCAGTACTTC. This translates into CAIADEGRETQYF.

This chain connects TRBV2 to TRBJ2-7, with D perhaps matching TRBD2 (5 bases). Germline CDR1 and CDR2: SNHLY and FYNNEI. The CDR3 runs 17 residues. The V end was cut by 4 bases, the J end by 0 bases, with 19 bases between. In nucleotides, the CDR3 is TGTGCCAGCAGTGCTGTCCACACCGGGGAGCACTCCTACGAGCAGTACTTC. It translates to CASSAVHTGEHSYEQYF.

The chain combines TRBV24-1 with TRBJ2-5; TRBD2 aligns across 10 bases. CDR3 length: 15 amino acids. The V gene end was trimmed by 4 bases and the J gene end by 5 bases; junction bases not matched to a gene: 6. Germline CDR1 reads KGHDR; CDR2 reads SFDVKD. The CDR3 loop reads CATSDLLAGGETQYF. The CDR3 nucleotides are TGTGCCACCAGTGACCTCTTAGCGGGAGGCGAGACCCAGTACTTC.

The chain recombines TRBV10-3 with TRBJ1-1; 11 bases map to TRBD1. CDR3 length: 10 amino acids. The germline V gene has CDR1 ENHRY and CDR2 SYGVKD. CDR3 loop: CARGTGGAFF. The CDR3 DNA reads as TGTGCTAGAGGGACAGGGGGAGCTTTCTTT.

At least ten counts were recorded for this clonotype. The chain has TRBV2 and TRBJ2-2; D possibly corresponds to TRBD2 (6 bases). CDR3 length: 14 amino acids. Trimming removed 8 bases from V and 4 bases from J, with 14 bases in between. CDR1 is SNHLY and CDR2 is FYNNEI in the germline V gene. The CDR3 loop reads CASLPTAGTGELFF. CDR3 nucleotide sequence: TGTGCCAGCCTACCAACAGCGGGCACCGGGGAGCTGTTTTTT.

This clonotype was picked up one time. This sequence joins TRBV29-1 and TRBJ1-5; weak D call: TRBD1 (5 bases). The germline V and J ends were trimmed by 3 bases and 11 bases, with 17 bases remaining between them. The germline CDR1 and CDR2 sequences are SQVTM and ANQGSEA. The CDR3 is 13 amino acids. The CDR3 loop is CSVEGFGGETQHF. As DNA, the CDR3 is TGCAGCGTTGAGGGGTTTGGAGGGGAGACCCAGCATTTT.

This clonotype was observed at least ten times. The CDR3 region has the DNA TGTGCCAGCAGCACGACAGGTTACACTGAAGCTTTCTTT. It specifies CASSTTGYTEAFF. The chain uses TRBV7-3 and TRBJ1-1; TRBD1 might be the D (6 bases). CDR1 SGHTA and CDR2 FQGTGA come from the germline V gene. The CDR3 contains 13 residues. V lost 5 bases to trimming and J lost 3 bases, with 10 bases between them.

A few counts support this clonotype. J is TRBJ2-5 and V is TRBV2; TRBD1 aligns across 12 bases. Unmatched junction bases numbered 12, after V lost 5 bases and J lost 5 bases. The CDR3 is made up of 17 amino acids. In germline, CDR1 is SNHLY, CDR2 FYNNEI. Here the CDR3 DNA reads TGTGCCAGCAGTTCGGTCCCGGGACAGGGGGCGGGGGAGACCCAGTACTTC. Residues: CASSSVPGQGAGETQYF.

This clonotype came up once. This clone may be a read error of a much larger clone one base away. The J gene is TRBJ2-5, the V gene TRBV29-1, with a possible D match to TRBD1 (6 bases). Germline CDR1 is SQVTM and CDR2 is ANQGSEA. The CDR3 extends over 13 amino acids. For the CDR3, the DNA is TGCAGCGTTGAACCAGGGGTCCAAGAGACCCAGTGCTTC. This codes for CSVEPGVQETQCF.

This chain uses TRBV14 with TRBJ1-1, with a possible D match to TRBD1 (5 bases). The CDR3 is 17 residues long. V lost 1 base, J lost 0 bases, and 15 bases lay in between. In germline, CDR1 is SGHDN, CDR2 FVKESK. DNA for the CDR3: TGTGCCAGCAGCCAAGTTGGGATGAAAGGGGTGAACACTGAAGCTTTCTTT. Protein product: CASSQVGMKGVNTEAFF.